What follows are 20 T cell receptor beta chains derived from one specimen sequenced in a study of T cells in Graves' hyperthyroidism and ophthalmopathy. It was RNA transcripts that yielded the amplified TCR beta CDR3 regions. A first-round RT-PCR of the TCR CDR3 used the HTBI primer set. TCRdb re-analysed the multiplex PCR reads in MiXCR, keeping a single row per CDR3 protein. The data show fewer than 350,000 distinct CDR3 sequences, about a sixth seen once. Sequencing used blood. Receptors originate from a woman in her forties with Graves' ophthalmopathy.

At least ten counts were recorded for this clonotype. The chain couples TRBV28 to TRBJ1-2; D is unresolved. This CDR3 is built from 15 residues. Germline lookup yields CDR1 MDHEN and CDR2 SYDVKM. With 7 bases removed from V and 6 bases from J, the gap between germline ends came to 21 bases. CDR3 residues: CASISSGRSGDGYTF. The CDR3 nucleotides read TGTGCCAGCATCTCATCCGGCAGGTCGGGTGATGGCTACACCTTC.

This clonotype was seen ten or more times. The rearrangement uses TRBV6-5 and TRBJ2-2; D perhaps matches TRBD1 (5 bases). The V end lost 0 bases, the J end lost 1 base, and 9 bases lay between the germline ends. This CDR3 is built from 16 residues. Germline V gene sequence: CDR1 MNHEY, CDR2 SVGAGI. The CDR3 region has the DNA TGTGCCAGCAGTTACTCGGGCAGGGAGAACACCGGGGAGCTGTTTTTT. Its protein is CASSYSGRENTGELFF.

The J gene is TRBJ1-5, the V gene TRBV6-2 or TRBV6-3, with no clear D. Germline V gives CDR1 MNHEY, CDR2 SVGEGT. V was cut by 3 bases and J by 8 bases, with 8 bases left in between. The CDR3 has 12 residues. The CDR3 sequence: CASSYSQEPQHF. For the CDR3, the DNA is TGTGCCAGCAGTTATAGCCAGGAGCCCCAGCATTTT.

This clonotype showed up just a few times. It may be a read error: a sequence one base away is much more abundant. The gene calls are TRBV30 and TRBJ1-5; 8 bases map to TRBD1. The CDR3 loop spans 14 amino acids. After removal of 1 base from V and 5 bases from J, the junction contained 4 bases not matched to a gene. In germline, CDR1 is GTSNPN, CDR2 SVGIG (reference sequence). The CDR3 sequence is CAWSGNRGDQPQHF. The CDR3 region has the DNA TGTGCCTGGAGTGGGAACAGGGGGGATCAGCCCCAGCATTTT.

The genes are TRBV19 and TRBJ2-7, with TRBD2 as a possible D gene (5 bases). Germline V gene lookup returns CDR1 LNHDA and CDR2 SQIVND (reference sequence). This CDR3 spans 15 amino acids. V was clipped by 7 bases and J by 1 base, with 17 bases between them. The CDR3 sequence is CASKAAWGISYEQYF. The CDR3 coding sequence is TGTGCCAGTAAAGCGGCTTGGGGTATTTCCTACGAGCAGTACTTC.

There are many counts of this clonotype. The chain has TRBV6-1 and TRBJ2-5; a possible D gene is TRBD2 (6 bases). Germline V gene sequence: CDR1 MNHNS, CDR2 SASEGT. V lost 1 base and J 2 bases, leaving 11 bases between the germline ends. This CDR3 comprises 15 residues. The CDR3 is CASSEVEGSQETQYF. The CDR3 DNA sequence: TGTGCCAGCAGTGAAGTGGAGGGCAGTCAAGAGACCCAGTACTTC.

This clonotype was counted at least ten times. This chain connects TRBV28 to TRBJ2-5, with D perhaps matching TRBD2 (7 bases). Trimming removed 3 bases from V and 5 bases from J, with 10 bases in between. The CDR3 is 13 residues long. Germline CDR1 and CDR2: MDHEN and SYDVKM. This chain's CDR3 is CASSLGGRETQYF. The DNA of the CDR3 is TGTGCCAGCAGTTTGGGGGGGCGGGAGACCCAGTACTTC. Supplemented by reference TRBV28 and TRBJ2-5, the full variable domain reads DVKVTQSSRYLVKRTGEKVFLECVQDMDHENMFWYRQDPGLGLRLIYFSYDVKMKEKGDIPEGYSVSREKKERFSLILESASTNQTSMYLCASSLGGRETQYFGPGTRLLVL.

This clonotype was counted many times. The chain's CDR3 is CASSLHSGRSNEQYF. CDR3 bases: TGTGCCAGCAGCTTACACAGCGGGAGGTCTAACGAGCAGTACTTC. The chain has TRBV7-2 and TRBJ2-7; the match to TRBD2 covers 9 bases. Germline V lookup: CDR1 SGHTA, CDR2 FQGNSA. The CDR3 is 15 amino acids. The V and J ends lost 2 bases and 5 bases, in that order; junction bases with no gene match: 7.

For the CDR3, the DNA is TGTGCCAGCAGCCGGACAGGGGGTCCGAACACTGAAGCTTTCTTT. Protein: CASSRTGGPNTEAFF. The chain carries TRBV12-3 or TRBV12-4 and TRBJ1-1; 10 bases fit TRBD1. This CDR3 is 15 amino acids long. Trimming at V came to 6 bases and at J to 1 base, leaving 5 bases not matched to a gene.

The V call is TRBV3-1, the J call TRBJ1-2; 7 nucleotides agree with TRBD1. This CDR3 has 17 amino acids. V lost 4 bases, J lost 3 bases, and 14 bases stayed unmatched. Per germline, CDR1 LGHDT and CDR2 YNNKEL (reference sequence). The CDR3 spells CASSLEKKTGVYYGYTF. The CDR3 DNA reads TGTGCCAGCAGCCTCGAAAAGAAAACAGGGGTTTACTATGGCTACACCTTC.

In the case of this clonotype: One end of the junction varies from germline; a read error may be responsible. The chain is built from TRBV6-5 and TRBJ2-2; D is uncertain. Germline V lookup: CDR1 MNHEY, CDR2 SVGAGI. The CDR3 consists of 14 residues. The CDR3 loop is CASRILRNTWELFF. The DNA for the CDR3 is TGTGCCAGCAGAATACTCCGGAACACCTGGGAGCTGTTTTTT.

The CDR3: CASSSYLSLETQYF. Here the CDR3 DNA reads TGTGCCAGCAGTTCCTATCTTTCCCTAGAGACCCAGTACTTC. This chain joins TRBV12-3 or TRBV12-4 and TRBJ2-5; D is uncertain. Trimming took 4 bases from V and 4 from J, leaving 13 bases between them. There are 14 residues in the CDR3.

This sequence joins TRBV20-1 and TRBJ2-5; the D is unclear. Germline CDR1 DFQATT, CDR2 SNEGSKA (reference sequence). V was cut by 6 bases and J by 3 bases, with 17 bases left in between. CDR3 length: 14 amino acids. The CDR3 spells CSADPRGSKETQYF. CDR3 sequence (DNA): TGCAGTGCCGATCCGCGCGGATCCAAAGAGACCCAGTACTTC.

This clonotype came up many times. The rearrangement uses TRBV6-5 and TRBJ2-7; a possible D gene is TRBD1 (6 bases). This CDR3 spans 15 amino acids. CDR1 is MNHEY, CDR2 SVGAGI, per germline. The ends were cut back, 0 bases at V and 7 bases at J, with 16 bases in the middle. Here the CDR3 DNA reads TGTGCCAGCAGTTACTCGAACAGGGAAAATGGAGAGCAGTACTTC. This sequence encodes CASSYSNRENGEQYF.

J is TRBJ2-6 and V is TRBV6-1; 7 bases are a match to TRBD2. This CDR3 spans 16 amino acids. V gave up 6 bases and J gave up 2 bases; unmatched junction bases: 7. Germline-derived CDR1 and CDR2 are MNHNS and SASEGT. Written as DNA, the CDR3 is TGTGCCAGCAGCCCCAGCGGGGATCCTGGGGCCAACGTCCTGACTTTC. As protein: CASSPSGDPGANVLTF.

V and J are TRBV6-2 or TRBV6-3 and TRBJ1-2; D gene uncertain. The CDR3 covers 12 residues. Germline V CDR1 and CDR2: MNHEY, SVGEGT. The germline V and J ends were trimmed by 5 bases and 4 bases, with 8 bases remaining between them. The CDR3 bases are TGTGCCAGCAGTAGGCAGCTCTATGGCTACACCTTC. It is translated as CASSRQLYGYTF.

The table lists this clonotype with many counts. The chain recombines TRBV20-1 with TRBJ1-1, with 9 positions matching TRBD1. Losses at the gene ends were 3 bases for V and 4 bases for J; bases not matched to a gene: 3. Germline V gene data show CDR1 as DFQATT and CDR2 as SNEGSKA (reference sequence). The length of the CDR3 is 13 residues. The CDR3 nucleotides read TGCAGTGCTAGGACAGGGGGTCTCACTGAAGCTTTCTTT. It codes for CSARTGGLTEAFF.

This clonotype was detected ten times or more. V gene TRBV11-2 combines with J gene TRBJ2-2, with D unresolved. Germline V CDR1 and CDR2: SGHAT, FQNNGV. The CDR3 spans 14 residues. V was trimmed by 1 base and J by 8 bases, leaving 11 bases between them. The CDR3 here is CASSLVSFSGELFF. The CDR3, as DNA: TGTGCCAGCAGCTTAGTATCTTTTTCGGGGGAGCTGTTTTTT.

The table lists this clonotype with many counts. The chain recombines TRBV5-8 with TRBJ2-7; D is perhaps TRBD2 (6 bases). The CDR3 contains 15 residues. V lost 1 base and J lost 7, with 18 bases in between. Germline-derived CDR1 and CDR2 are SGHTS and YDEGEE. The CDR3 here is CASSLNRDFRREQYF. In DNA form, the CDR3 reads TGTGCCAGCAGCTTGAACCGGGACTTTCGTAGGGAGCAGTACTTC.

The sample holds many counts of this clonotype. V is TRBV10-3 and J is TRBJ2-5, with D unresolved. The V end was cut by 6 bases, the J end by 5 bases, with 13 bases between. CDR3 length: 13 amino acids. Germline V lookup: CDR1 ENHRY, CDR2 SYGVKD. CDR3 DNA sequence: TGTGCCATCAGGCCTACCCTTGAGGAGACCCAGTACTTC. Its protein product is CAIRPTLEETQYF.